A single sample is the source of the 14 T cell receptor beta chains below, sequenced in a study of blood T cell repertoires in COVID-19. Generated by immunoSEQ multiplex PCR, the TCRdb table keeps only in-frame clones and is missing some. Of 200,000 to 250,000 clones in the sample, 70% to 90% were seen once. Material: PBMCs or T cells enriched from blood (not recorded which). These receptors all stem from a man aged 30 to 45 who had recovered from COVID-19.

The chain couples TRBV10-3 to TRBJ1-2; D might be TRBD1 (5 bases). Germline V gene lookup returns CDR1 ENHRY and CDR2 SYGVKD. There are 14 residues in the CDR3. Trimming took 7 bases from V and 1 from J, leaving 13 bases between them. Written as DNA, the CDR3 is TGTGCCATCACCCCGGGCCAGGGTAACTATGGCTACACCTTC. Its translation: CAITPGQGNYGYTF.

This clone was recorded many times. V usage is TRBV6-5 and J usage is TRBJ2-5; weak D call: TRBD1 (6 bases). CDR1 is MNHEY, CDR2 SVGAGI, per germline. The CDR3 consists of 13 residues. Trimming removed 6 bases from V and 5 bases from J, with 13 bases in between. The CDR3, as DNA: TGTGCCAGCAGACGGGATAGGGGGGAGACCCAGTACTTC. The encoded protein is CASRRDRGETQYF.

The chain is built from TRBV4-1 and TRBJ2-5, with 9 bases lining up with TRBD2. The germline gives CDR1 MGHRA, CDR2 YSYEKL. The ends lost 3 bases at V and 3 bases at J; junction bases unmatched: 2. This CDR3 is 14 amino acids long. CDR3: CASSHSGREETQYF. The CDR3 region has the DNA TGCGCCAGCAGCCATAGCGGGAGAGAAGAGACCCAGTACTTC.

The gene calls are TRBV19 and TRBJ1-1; D is possibly TRBD1 (5 bases). V was shortened by 5 bases and J by 1 base, with 14 bases between the two germline ends. There are 15 residues in the CDR3. Germline loops: CDR1 LNHDA, CDR2 SQIVND (reference sequence). CDR3 sequence: CASSFATERNTEAFF. The CDR3 DNA sequence: TGTGCCAGTAGTTTCGCGACAGAGAGGAACACTGAAGCTTTCTTT. The entire variable domain, with the rest obtained from reference TRBV19 and TRBJ1-1, is as follows: DGGITQSPKYLFRKEGQNVTLSCEQNLNHDAMYWYRQDPGQGLRLIYYSQIVNDFQKGDIAEGYSVSREKKESFPLTVTSAQKNPTAFYLCASSFATERNTEAFFGQGTRLTVV.

J is TRBJ2-7 and V is TRBV10-3; 8 nucleotides align to TRBD1. This CDR3 has 15 residues. Losses at the gene ends were 6 bases for V and 5 bases for J; bases not matched to a gene: 12. Germline assignment: CDR1 ENHRY and CDR2 SYGVKD. This CDR3 is CAIRRTTGENDEQYF. DNA of the CDR3: TGTGCCATCAGGAGAACGACAGGGGAGAACGACGAGCAGTACTTC.

At least ten counts were recorded for this clone. This same CDR3 is encoded by further DNA sequences in the sample. The rearrangement uses TRBV7-2 and TRBJ2-7; possible D gene TRBD2, 7 bases. This CDR3 region has 15 residues. V lost 0 bases and J lost 0, with 9 bases in between. Germline loops: CDR1 SGHTA, CDR2 FQGNSA. The CDR3 bases are TGTGCCAGCAGCTTAGCGGGGGGGCCCTCCTACGAGCAGTACTTC. Translated: CASSLAGGPSYEQYF.

The chain joins TRBV6-1 to TRBJ1-2; 8 bases match TRBD1. The CDR3 is 14 amino acids. Germline CDR1 reads MNHNS; CDR2 reads SASEGT. Trimming took 3 bases from V and 4 from J; bases not matched to a gene: 4. This CDR3 reads CASSDDRGVYGYTF. The CDR3, as DNA: TGTGCCAGCAGTGACGACAGGGGAGTCTATGGCTACACCTTC.

The chain employs TRBV28 and TRBJ2-3; the D gene is possibly TRBD2 (6 bases). The V and J ends lost 5 bases and 4 bases respectively, with 10 bases between them. CDR1 and CDR2 (germline): MDHEN, SYDVKM. The CDR3 loop spans 13 amino acids. Here the CDR3 reads CASSGRPADTQYF. DNA for the CDR3: TGTGCCAGCAGTGGGAGGCCGGCAGATACGCAGTATTTT.

The V call is TRBV2, the J call TRBJ2-7, with 10 bases identical to TRBD1. The germline V gene has CDR1 SNHLY and CDR2 FYNNEI. The CDR3 loop spans 15 amino acids. After removal of 6 bases from V and 5 bases from J, the junction contained 10 bases not matched to a gene. CDR3 in amino acids: CASRGLRDRGNEQYF. The CDR3 bases are TGTGCCAGCAGGGGACTCCGGGACAGGGGCAACGAGCAGTACTTC.

CDR3: CASSYTGYEQYF. The CDR3 DNA is TGTGCCAGCAGTTATACGGGCTACGAGCAGTACTTC. The rearrangement links TRBV6-1 to TRBJ2-7, with D unresolved. V was cut by 5 bases and J by 3 bases, with 8 bases left in between. This CDR3 comprises 12 residues. CDR1 and CDR2 (germline): MNHNS, SASEGT.

V gene TRBV4-1 combines with J gene TRBJ2-1; 8 bases agree with TRBD2. The V segment lost 5 bases and the J segment 8 bases; nucleotides outside the gene matches: 8. The CDR3 sequence is 14 residues long. Germline lookup yields CDR1 MGHRA and CDR2 YSYEKL. CDR3: CASSGTGGPYEQFF. CDR3 sequence (DNA): TGCGCCAGCAGCGGAACGGGAGGGCCCTATGAGCAGTTCTTC.

The chain links TRBV19 to TRBJ1-1, with 8 bases matching TRBD1. In germline, CDR1 is LNHDA, CDR2 SQIVND (reference sequence). V shed 3 bases and J 1 base; nucleotides not matched to a gene: 4. CDR3 length: 15 amino acids. CDR3 nucleotides: TGTGCCAGTAGTATTTCAGGGACAGGGAACACTGAAGCTTTCTTT. This encodes CASSISGTGNTEAFF. Full variable domain (outside the CDR3, taken from reference TRBV19 and TRBJ1-1): DGGITQSPKYLFRKEGQNVTLSCEQNLNHDAMYWYRQDPGQGLRLIYYSQIVNDFQKGDIAEGYSVSREKKESFPLTVTSAQKNPTAFYLCASSISGTGNTEAFFGQGTRLTVV.

This chain links TRBV11-2 with TRBJ2-1, with a possible D match to TRBD1 (6 bases). CDR1 and CDR2 (germline): SGHAT, FQNNGV. This CDR3 has 16 amino acids. The V end was cut by 0 bases, the J end by 7 bases, with 16 bases between. DNA of the CDR3: TGTGCCAGCAGCTTAGATCTGGGGGCTCGTGCGAATGAGCAGTTCTTC. Residues: CASSLDLGARANEQFF.

This chain connects TRBV10-3 to TRBJ1-1; 7 nucleotides line up with TRBD1. Germline CDR1 is ENHRY and CDR2 is SYGVKD. The CDR3 has 14 amino acids. V dropped 10 bases and J dropped 0; count of bases not matched to a gene: 8. The CDR3 spells CATRTGAMNTEAFF. CDR3 DNA: TGTGCCACCCGGACAGGCGCGATGAACACTGAAGCTTTCTTT.